The rows below give T cell receptor beta chains drawn from one sample of a study of cytomegalovirus exposure and HLA in healthy donors. Produced via immunoSEQ multiplex PCR; TCRdb's table is partial and in-frame only. The repertoire has more than 85,000 clones, approximately 84% of them found once; the top ten carry 1.5% to 2%. The specimen sequenced was PBMCs. The origin of the receptors is a man aged 40-49 years in good health and CMV-seronegative. CDR3s include the opening cysteine and the closing phenylalanine or tryptophan. The D gene is left open where the match is weak. A clone size is listed for some rows: how often the clone was seen (once, few, many), or a class if it is expanded.

>TRBV5-1|few|TRBD1|TRBJ1-1
TGCGCCAGCAGTGGACAGGGCCGAGTGAACACTGAAGCTTTCTTT
CASSGQGRVNTEAFF
>TRBV29-1|.|TRBD1|TRBJ2-3
TGCAGCGTTAGACAGGGCCCAGATACGCAGTATTTT
CSVRQGPDTQYF
>TRBV18|.|.|TRBJ2-5
TGTGCCAGCTCACCCGTTCACGGGCAAGAGACCCAGTACTTC
CASSPVHGQETQYF
>TRBV7-9|.|.|TRBJ1-4
TGTGCCACCGACGGGAGAACTAATGAAAAACTGTTTTTT
CATDGRTNEKLFF
>TRBV28|once|TRBD1|TRBJ2-7
TGTGCCAGCAGTTTTAAGGGACAGGGGGGGGAGCAATACTTC
CASSFKGQGGEQYF
>TRBV19|.|TRBD1|TRBJ1-5
TGTGCCAGTAGCCAGAGACAGGGTAGCAATCAGCCCCAGCATTTT
CASSQRQGSNQPQHF
>TRBV28|few|.|TRBJ2-4
TGTGCCAGCAGTTCCCTGCGGCAGCTAGCCAAAAACATTCAGTACTTC
CASSSLRQLAKNIQYF
>TRBV14|.|.|TRBJ2-7
TGTGCCAGCAGCCGCGACCTTAGGGGTGGCGAGCAGTACTTC
CASSRDLRGGEQYF
>TRBV5-1|.|.|TRBJ1-2
TGCGCCAGCAGCTTAGGGGGAGGCTACACCTTC
CASSLGGGYTF
>TRBV28|.|TRBD1|TRBJ2-7
TGTGCCAGCAGTTCGACAGGGGCCCCCTACGAGCAGTACTTC
CASSSTGAPYEQYF
>TRBV30|.|.|TRBJ1-1
TGTGCCGGCTCGGAACAGGGAACTGAAGCTTTCTTT
CAGSEQGTEAFF
>TRBV28|.|TRBD1|TRBJ1-2
TGCGCACGGACAGGGGAGTATGGCTACACCTTC
CARTGEYGYTF